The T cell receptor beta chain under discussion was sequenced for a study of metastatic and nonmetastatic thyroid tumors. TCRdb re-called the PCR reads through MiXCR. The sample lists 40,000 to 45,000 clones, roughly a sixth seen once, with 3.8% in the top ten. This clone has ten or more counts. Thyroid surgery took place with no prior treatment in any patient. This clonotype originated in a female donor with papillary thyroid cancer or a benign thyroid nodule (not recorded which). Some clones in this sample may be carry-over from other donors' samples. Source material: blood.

The CDR3 region is CASSYGTGWGYTF. The CDR3 DNA reads TGTGCCAGCAGCTACGGGACGGGATGGGGCTACACCTTC. The V and J genes are TRBV6-2 or TRBV6-3 and TRBJ1-2, with a possible D match to TRBD1 (5 bases). This CDR3 spans 13 amino acids. V lost 6 bases to trimming and J lost 8 bases, with 16 bases between them. CDR1 is MNHEY, CDR2 SVGEGT, per germline.